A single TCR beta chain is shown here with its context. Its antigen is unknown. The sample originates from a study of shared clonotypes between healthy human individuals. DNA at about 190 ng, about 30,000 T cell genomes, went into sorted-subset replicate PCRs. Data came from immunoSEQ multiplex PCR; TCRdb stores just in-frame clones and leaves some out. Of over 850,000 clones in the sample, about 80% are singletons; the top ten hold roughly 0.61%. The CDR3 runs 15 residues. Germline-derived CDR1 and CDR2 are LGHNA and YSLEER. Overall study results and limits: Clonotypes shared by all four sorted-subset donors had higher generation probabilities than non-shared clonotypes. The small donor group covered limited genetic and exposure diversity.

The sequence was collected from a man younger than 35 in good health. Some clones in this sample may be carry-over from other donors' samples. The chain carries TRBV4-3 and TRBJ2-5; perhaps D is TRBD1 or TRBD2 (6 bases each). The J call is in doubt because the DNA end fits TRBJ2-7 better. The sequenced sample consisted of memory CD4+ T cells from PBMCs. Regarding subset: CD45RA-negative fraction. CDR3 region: CASSHLADSSYEQYF. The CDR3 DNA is TGCGCCAGCAGCCATTTAGCGGACAGCTCCTACGAGCAGTACTTC.